This T cell receptor (beta chain) was documented in a study of control samples from healthy donors and cancer patients. The CDR3 spans 21 residues. Losses at the gene ends were 0 bases for V and 0 bases for J; bases not matched to a gene: 18. The germline gives CDR1 SGDLS, CDR2 YYNGEE. Using immunoSEQ multiplex PCR, the repertoire was profiled, and TCRdb retains in-frame clones only, with some absent. The listing records roughly 200,000 clones. This TCR derives from a woman in her twenties or thirties in good health. What was sequenced was blood. The chain employs TRBV9 and TRBJ1-3; 7 positions match TRBD1. The CDR3 spells CASSVVPRRGLCEDSGNTIYF. Written as DNA, the CDR3 is TGTGCCAGCAGCGTAGTTCCCAGGAGGGGGCTCTGTGAGGACTCTGGAAACACCATATATTTT.